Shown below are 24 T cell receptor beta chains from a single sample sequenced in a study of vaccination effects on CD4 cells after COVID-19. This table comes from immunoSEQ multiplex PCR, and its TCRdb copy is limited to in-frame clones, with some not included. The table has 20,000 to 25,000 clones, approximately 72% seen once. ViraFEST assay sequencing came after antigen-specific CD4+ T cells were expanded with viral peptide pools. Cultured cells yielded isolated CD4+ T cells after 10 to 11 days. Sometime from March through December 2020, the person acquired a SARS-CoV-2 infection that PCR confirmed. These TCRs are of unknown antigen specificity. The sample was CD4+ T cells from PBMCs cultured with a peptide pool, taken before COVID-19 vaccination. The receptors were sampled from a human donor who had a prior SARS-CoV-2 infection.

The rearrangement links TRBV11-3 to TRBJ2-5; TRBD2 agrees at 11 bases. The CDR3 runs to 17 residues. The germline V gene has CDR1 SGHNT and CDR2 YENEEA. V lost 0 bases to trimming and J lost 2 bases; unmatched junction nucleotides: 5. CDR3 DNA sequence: TGTGCCAGCAGCTTAGATCCCGGGACTAGCGGACAAGAGACCCAGTACTTC. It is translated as CASSLDPGTSGQETQYF. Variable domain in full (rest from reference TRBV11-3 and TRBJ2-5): EAGVVQSPRYKIIEKKQPVAFWCNPISGHNTLYWYLQNLGQGPELLIRYENEEAVDDSQLPKDRFSAERLKGVDSTLKIQPAELGDSAVYLCASSLDPGTSGQETQYFGPGTRLLVL.

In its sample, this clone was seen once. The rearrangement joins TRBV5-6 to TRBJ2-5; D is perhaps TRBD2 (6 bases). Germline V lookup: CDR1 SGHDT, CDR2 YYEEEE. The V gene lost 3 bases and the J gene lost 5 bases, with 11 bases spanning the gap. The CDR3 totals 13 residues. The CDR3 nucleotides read TGTGCCAGCAGCTCCCGTGGGAGGGAGACCCAGTACTTC. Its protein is CASSSRGRETQYF. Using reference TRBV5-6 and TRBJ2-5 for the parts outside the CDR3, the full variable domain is DAGVTQSPTHLIKTRGQQVTLRCSPKSGHDTVSWYQQALGQGPQFIFQYYEEEERQRGNFPDRFSGHQFPNYSSELNVNALLLGDSALYLCASSSRGRETQYFGPGTRLLVL.

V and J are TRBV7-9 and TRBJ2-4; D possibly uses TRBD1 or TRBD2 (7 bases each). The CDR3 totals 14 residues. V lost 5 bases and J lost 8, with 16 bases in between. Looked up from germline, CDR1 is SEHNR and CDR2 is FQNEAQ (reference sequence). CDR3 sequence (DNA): TGTGCCAGCAGCATCGACAGGGCGGGGGACATTCAGTACTTC. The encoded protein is CASSIDRAGDIQYF. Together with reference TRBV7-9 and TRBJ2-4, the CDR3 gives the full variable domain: DTGVSQNPRHKITKRGQNVTFRCDPISEHNRLYWYRQTLGQGPEFLTYFQNEAQLEKSRLLSDRFSAERPKGSFSTLEIQRTEQGDSAMYLCASSIDRAGDIQYFGAGTRLSVL.

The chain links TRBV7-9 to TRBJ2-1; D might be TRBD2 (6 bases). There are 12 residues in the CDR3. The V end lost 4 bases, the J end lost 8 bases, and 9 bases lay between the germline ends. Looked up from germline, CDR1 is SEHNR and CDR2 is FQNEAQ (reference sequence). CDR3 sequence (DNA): TGTGCCAGCAGCTCGGGAGTCGATGAGCAGTTCTTC. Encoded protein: CASSSGVDEQFF.

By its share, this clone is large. The CDR3 region is CAWSVQGGGSPLHF. The CDR3 nucleotides are TGTGCCTGGAGTGTACAGGGGGGAGGATCACCCCTCCACTTT. This chain links TRBV30 with TRBJ1-6, with TRBD1 identical over 8 bases. The germline gives CDR1 GTSNPN, CDR2 SVGIG (reference sequence). The trim removed 0 bases at V and 10 bases at J, leaving 5 bases unmatched. This CDR3 has 14 residues.

CDR3 nucleotide sequence: TGCAGCGGACGAGCCACAGACACCGGGGAGCTGTTTTTT. Translation: CSGRATDTGELFF. The gene calls are TRBV29-1 and TRBJ2-2; D remains ambiguous. CDR1 is SQVTM and CDR2 is ANQGSEA in the germline V gene. The CDR3 runs to 13 residues. The V gene lost 7 bases and the J gene lost 3 bases, with 12 bases spanning the gap.

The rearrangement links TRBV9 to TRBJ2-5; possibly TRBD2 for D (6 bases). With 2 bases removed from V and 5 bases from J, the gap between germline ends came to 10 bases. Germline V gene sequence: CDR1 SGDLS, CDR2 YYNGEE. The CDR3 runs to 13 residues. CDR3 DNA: TGTGCCAGCAGCGTGACTAGTTCCGAGACCCAGTACTTC. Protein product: CASSVTSSETQYF.

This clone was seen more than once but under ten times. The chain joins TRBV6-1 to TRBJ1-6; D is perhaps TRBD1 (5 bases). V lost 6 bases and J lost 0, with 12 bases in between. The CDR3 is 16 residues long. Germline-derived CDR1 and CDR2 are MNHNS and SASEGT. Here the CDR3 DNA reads TGTGCCAGCAGGGAACAGGCCCTCTCCTATAATTCACCCCTCCACTTT. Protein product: CASREQALSYNSPLHF.

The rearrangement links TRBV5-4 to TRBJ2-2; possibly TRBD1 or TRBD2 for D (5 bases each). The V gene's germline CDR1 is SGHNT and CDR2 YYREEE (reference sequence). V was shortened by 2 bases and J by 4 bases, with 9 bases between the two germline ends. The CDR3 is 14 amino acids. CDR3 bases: TGTGCCAGCAGCTTTGGGGGAGCCACCGGGGAGCTGTTTTTT. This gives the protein CASSFGGATGELFF.

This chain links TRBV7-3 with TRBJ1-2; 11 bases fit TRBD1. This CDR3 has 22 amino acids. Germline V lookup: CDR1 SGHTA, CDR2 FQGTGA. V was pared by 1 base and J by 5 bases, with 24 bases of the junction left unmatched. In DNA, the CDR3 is TGTGCCAGCAGCTTAAACTTTCGTTCCAACGGGACAGGGGGGAGCCGGAGTTATGGCTACACCTTC. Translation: CASSLNFRSNGTGGSRSYGYTF.

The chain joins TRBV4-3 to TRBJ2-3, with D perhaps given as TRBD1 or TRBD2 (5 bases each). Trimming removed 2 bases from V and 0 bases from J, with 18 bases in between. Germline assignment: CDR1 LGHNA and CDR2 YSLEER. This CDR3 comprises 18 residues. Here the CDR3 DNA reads TGCGCCAGCAGCCAAACCCTTGGGGACGTGATTAGCACAGATACGCAGTATTTT. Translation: CASSQTLGDVISTDTQYF.

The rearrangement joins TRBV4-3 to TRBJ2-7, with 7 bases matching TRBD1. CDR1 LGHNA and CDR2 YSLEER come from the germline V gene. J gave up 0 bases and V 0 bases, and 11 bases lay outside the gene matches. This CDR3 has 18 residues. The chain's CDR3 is CASSQDWVRNRGSYEQYF. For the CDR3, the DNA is TGCGCCAGCAGCCAAGATTGGGTTCGGAACAGGGGCTCCTACGAGCAGTACTTC.

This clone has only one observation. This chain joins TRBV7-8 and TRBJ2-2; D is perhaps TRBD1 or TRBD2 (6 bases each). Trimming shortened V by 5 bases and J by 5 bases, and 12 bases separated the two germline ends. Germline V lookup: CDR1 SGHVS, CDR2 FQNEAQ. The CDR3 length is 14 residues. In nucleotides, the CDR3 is TGTGCCAGCAGCGAAGGGGGGACTACCGGGGAGCTGTTTTTT. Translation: CASSEGGTTGELFF.

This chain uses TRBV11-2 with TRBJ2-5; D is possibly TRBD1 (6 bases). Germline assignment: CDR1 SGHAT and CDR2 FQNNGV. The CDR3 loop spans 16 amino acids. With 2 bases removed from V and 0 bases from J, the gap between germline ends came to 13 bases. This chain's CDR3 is CASSLRGQGYQETQYF. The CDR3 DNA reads TGTGCCAGCAGCTTACGGGGTCAGGGGTACCAAGAGACCCAGTACTTC.

CDR3 bases: TGCGCCAGCAGCTTGTTTGGGGAGGACCAGCCCCAGCATTTT. This translates into CASSLFGEDQPQHF. The chain couples TRBV5-1 to TRBJ1-5; D gene unclear. CDR3 size: 14 residues. V was pared by 1 base and J by 7 bases, with 12 bases between. From germline, CDR1 is SGHRS and CDR2 YFSETQ.

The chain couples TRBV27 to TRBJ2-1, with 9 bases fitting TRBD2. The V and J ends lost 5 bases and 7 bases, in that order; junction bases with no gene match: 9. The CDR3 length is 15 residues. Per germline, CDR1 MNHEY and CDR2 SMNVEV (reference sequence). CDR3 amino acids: CASSAMAGGRNEQFF. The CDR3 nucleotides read TGTGCCAGCAGTGCCATGGCGGGAGGGCGGAATGAGCAGTTCTTC.

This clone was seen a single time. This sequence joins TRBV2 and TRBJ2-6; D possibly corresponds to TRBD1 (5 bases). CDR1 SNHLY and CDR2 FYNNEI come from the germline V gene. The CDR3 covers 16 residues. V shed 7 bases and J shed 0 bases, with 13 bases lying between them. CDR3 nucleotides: TGTGCCAGCAAATTTAGGGGAACCTCTGGGGCCAACGTCCTGACTTTC. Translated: CASKFRGTSGANVLTF.

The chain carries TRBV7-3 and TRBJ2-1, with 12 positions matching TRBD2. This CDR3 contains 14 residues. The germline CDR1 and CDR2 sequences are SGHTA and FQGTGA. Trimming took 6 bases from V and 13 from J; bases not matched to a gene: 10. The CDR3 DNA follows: TGTGCCAGCAGTTCCGAGACTAGCGGGAGAAGCCAGTTCTTC. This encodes CASSSETSGRSQFF.

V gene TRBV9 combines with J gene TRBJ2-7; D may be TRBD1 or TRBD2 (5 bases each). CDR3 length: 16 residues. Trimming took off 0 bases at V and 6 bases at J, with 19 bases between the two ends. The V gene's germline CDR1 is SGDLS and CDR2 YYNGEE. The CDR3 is CASSVGIREFEGEQYF. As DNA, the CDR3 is TGTGCCAGCAGCGTAGGGATCAGGGAGTTTGAGGGCGAGCAGTACTTC.

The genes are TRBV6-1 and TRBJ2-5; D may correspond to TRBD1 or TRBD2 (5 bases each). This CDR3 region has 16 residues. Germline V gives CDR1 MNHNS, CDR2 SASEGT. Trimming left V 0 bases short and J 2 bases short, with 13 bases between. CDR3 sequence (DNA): TGTGCCAGCAGTGAAGCTCCAACAGGCGGGCAAGAGACCCAGTACTTC. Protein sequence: CASSEAPTGGQETQYF.

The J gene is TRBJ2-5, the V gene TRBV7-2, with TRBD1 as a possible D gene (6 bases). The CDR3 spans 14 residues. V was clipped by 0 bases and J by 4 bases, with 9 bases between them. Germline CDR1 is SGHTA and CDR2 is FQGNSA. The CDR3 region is CASSLAGATETQYF. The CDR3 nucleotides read TGTGCCAGCAGCTTAGCGGGGGCTACAGAGACCCAGTACTTC.

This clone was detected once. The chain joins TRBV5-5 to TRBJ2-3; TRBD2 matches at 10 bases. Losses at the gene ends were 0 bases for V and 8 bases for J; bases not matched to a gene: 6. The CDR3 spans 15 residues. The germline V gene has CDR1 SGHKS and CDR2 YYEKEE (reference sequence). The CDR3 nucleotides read TGTGCCAGCAGCTTGGTGGCTAGCGGGAGTGTTACGCAGTATTTT. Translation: CASSLVASGSVTQYF. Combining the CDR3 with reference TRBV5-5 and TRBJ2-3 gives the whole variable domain DAGVTQSPTHLIKTRGQQVTLRCSPISGHKSVSWYQQVLGQGPQFIFQYYEKEERGRGNFPDRFSARQFPNYSSELNVNALLLGDSALYLCASSLVASGSVTQYFGPGTRLTVL.

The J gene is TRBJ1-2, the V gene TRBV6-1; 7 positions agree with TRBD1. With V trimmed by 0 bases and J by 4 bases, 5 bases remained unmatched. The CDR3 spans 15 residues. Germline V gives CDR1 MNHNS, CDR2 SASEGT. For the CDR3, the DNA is TGTGCCAGCAGTGAAGCGGGGACAGAGTTCTATGGCTACACCTTC. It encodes CASSEAGTEFYGYTF.

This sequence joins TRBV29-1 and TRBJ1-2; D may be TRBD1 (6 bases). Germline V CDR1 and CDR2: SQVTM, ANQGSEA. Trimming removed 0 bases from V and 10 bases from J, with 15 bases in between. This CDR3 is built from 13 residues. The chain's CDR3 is CSVEDQQGSDYTF. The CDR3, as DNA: TGCAGCGTTGAAGACCAGCAGGGGTCTGACTACACCTTC.